This T cell receptor beta chain appears in the sequencing data of a study of T cell responses to AZD1222 COVID-19 vaccine (dated by TCRdb to the early 2020s). For the study in its entirety: TCR sequencing covered roughly 230 trial participants: roughly 200 given two doses of AZD1222 and about 26 given two doses of MenACWY control vaccine. Trial participants were enrolled by age into subgroups of 18-55, 56-69 and 70-plus years, and approximately 150, 30 and 60 TCR-sequenced participants, respectively, were included in these subgroups.

The research as a whole found: Vaccine-associated CD4 TCRs spanned the whole spike protein, with dominant responses in regions 160-218 and 743-854. Because no samples from the day 14 peak response were available, repertoires could be characterized only after the peak T cell response. Reportedly, close to half of the unique spike-specific TCRs recognized epitopes lying outside the regions that are mutated in the B.1.351 and B.1.1.7 variants. Participants were mostly white British and included more females than males, and it was suggested by the authors that clonal diversity may have been underestimated. Spike-specific TCR breadth and depth rose significantly after two AZD1222 doses compared with day 0 and with MenACWY recipients. The 56-69-year group was small, and its depth increase did not reach significance, likely because of low power. Only 5 to 7 AZD1222 recipients were SARS-CoV-2 seropositive at baseline, limiting conclusions about previously exposed vaccinees.

About this clone: What antigen it recognizes has not been identified. It has no much larger one-base neighbor in the sample; base qualities were not kept.

The CDR3 regions of human TCRbeta chains were analyzed by immunosequencing. From the authors' description of their analysis: TCRs in the repertoires were compared against a reference library of SARS-CoV-2-specific TCRs that had been generated with the MIRA antigen-specificity platform. Breadth was defined as the fraction of unique TCRs that were SARS-CoV-2-associated. Depth was defined as the fraction of total T cells that were SARS-CoV-2-associated. Each spike-specific TCR was assigned to its reactive spike region and to a CD4 or CD8 class using the MIRA data. Log10-transformed breadth and depth values were compared by one-way ANOVA with Sidak's multiple comparisons tests. The immuneACCESS repertoire file appears here via TCRdb, limited to in-frame rearrangements. These files lack a portion of the clones; in checked studies, under half of the deficit traces to unresolved V genes, and the cause of the others is not known. V, J and clone size were drawn from that table, and D and trimming were deduced from the DNA. This sample gives 150,000 or so clones in total; about nine tenths of them show up just once. The ten largest account for 4.3% of the sample.

According to the study, the label for this sample's time point signals: about 28 days (+/-7) after the second vaccine dose. The sample's treatment or condition label, decoded: meningococcal conjugate vaccine given as trial control. Vaccinee samples were obtained from the UK trials COV001 and COV002, which included a single-blind randomized controlled phase 2/3 trial of AZD1222 (ChAdOx1 nCoV-19) in healthy adults. For TCRbeta chain sequencing, PBMC samples were collected from trial participants at day 0 and at day 28 after the second dose. CDR1 and CDR2, looked up from the germline V gene (reference sequence), are MNHNY and SVGAGI. Deletion took 6 bases off V and 11 bases off J, with a span of 13 bases between the germline ends. The CDR3, from cysteine to phenylalanine, totals 11 residues. Just the 33-base CDR3 DNA is kept, in frame starting at base 1.

The chain employs TRBV6-6 and TRBJ1-1; possibly the D gene is TRBD1, per 5 matching bases. The input for sequencing was peripheral blood, taken 28 days after the second dose of the MenACWY control vaccine. This TCR derives from an adult who received the MenACWY meningococcal vaccine as a control. DNA sequence: TGTGCCAGCAGGGACGGCGAGGGGGCTTTCTTT. This translates into CASRDGEGAFF.